A single sample gave rise to the 18 T cell receptor beta chains below, sequenced in a study of human T cells and chemical hapten exposure. TCRdb re-analysed the RACE reads in MiXCR, keeping a single row per CDR3 protein. The repertoire consists of roughly 160,000 distinct CDR3 sequences, with about 14% occurring once and the leading ten covering 1.7%. The time point was: patch test 1, 2 weeks after DPC sensitization. Treatment meaning: therapeutic diphenylcyclopropenone sensitization with weekly scalp DPC. The sequencing used whole blood, collected in connection with sensitization to the hapten diphenylcyclopropenone (DPC). The receptors derive from a woman aged 25-40 years with alopecia areata. Some clones in this sample may be carry-over from other donors' samples.

This clonotype was counted between two and nine times. The chain is built from TRBV7-2 and TRBJ2-1, with D maybe TRBD2 (5 bases). V lost 2 bases and J 7 bases, leaving 18 bases between the germline ends. This CDR3 comprises 16 residues. Germline-derived CDR1 and CDR2 are SGHTA and FQGNSA. CDR3 DNA sequence: TGTGCCAGCAGCTTAATGGGTAGCGAATCATGGAATGAGCAGTTCTTC. This sequence encodes CASSLMGSESWNEQFF.

This clonotype was seen only a few times. The gene calls are TRBV19 and TRBJ2-7; D is tentatively TRBD1 or TRBD2 (6 bases each). Germline assignment: CDR1 LNHDA and CDR2 SQIVND (reference sequence). The CDR3 consists of 14 residues. The V gene lost 7 bases and the J gene lost 7 bases, with 20 bases spanning the gap. In DNA form, the CDR3 reads TGTGCCAGTACTCCCGGGCGGGACAACCGAGAGCAGTACTTC. This sequence encodes CASTPGRDNREQYF. Together with reference TRBV19 and TRBJ2-7, the CDR3 gives the full variable domain: DGGITQSPKYLFRKEGQNVTLSCEQNLNHDAMYWYRQDPGQGLRLIYYSQIVNDFQKGDIAEGYSVSREKKESFPLTVTSAQKNPTAFYLCASTPGRDNREQYFGPGTRLTVT.

This clonotype has a single count. This sequence joins TRBV15 and TRBJ2-6; the D gene is possibly TRBD1 (5 bases). Per germline, CDR1 LNHNV and CDR2 YYDKDF (reference sequence). This CDR3 has 15 amino acids. The V and J ends lost 5 bases and 2 bases respectively, with 10 bases between them. In DNA, the CDR3 is TGTGCCACCAGCCGCAGGGTTCCTGGGGCCAACGTCCTGACTTTC. This translates into CATSRRVPGANVLTF. Variable domain in full (rest from reference TRBV15 and TRBJ2-6): DAMVIQNPRYQVTQFGKPVTLSCSQTLNHNVMYWYQQKSSQAPKLLFHYYDKDFNNEADTPDNFQSRRPNTSFCFLDIRSPGLGDTAMYLCATSRRVPGANVLTFGAGSRLTVL.

This clonotype was seen a handful of times. The rearrangement links TRBV4-2 to TRBJ2-3; D perhaps matches TRBD1 (6 bases). The ends were cut back, 1 base at V and 4 bases at J, with 12 bases in the middle. The CDR3 has 15 residues. Germline values: CDR1 LGHNA, CDR2 YNFKEQ. CDR3 coding DNA: TGTGCCAGCAGCCAAGGGCAGGGGAAGGCAGATACGCAGTATTTT. This codes for CASSQGQGKADTQYF.

The chain recombines TRBV20-1 with TRBJ2-1; 10 nucleotides align to TRBD2. The CDR3 covers 13 residues. Per germline, CDR1 DFQATT and CDR2 SNEGSKA (reference sequence). Unmatched junction bases numbered 4, after V lost 2 bases and J lost 9 bases. In DNA, the CDR3 is TGCAGTGCTAGACGAAGCGGGAGGGTTGAGCAGTTCTTC. The encoded protein is CSARRSGRVEQFF.

The chain has TRBV18 and TRBJ2-3; D ambiguous. V lost 1 base to trimming and J lost 6 bases, with 5 bases between them. The CDR3 is 12 amino acids. Looked up from germline, CDR1 is KGHSH and CDR2 is LQKENI. CDR3 nucleotides: TGTGCCAGCTCACCACAACAGGATACGCAGTATTTT. Amino acid sequence: CASSPQQDTQYF.

In nucleotides, the CDR3 is TGTGCCAGCTGTCTAGCGGGAGGGCCATCCGATACGCAGTATTTT. Translation: CASCLAGGPSDTQYF. V is TRBV18 and J is TRBJ2-3; 12 bases line up with TRBD2. The germline gives CDR1 KGHSH, CDR2 LQKENI. The J segment lost 6 bases and the V segment lost 7 bases, leaving 8 bases of the junction unmatched. The CDR3 consists of 15 residues.

The J gene is TRBJ2-5, the V gene TRBV5-5; D is undetermined. The CDR3 is 13 residues long. Trimming cost V 0 bases and J 5 bases, with 8 bases left between them. Germline lookup yields CDR1 SGHKS and CDR2 YYEKEE (reference sequence). CDR3 nucleotide sequence: TGTGCCAGCAGCTTGGCCAGTACCGAGACCCAGTACTTC. Amino acids: CASSLASTETQYF.

This clonotype was observed a few times. The V and J genes are TRBV5-4 and TRBJ2-1; D perhaps matches TRBD1 (9 bases). The CDR3 consists of 17 residues. Germline CDR1 and CDR2: SGHNT and YYREEE (reference sequence). V was trimmed by 0 bases and J by 9 bases, leaving 22 bases between them. Written as DNA, the CDR3 is TGTGCCAGCAGCTTGGCGGGGGGGACAGGGAACGTTGGTGAGCAGTTCTTC. Its translation: CASSLAGGTGNVGEQFF.

The chain couples TRBV20-1 to TRBJ2-4; TRBD2 might be the D (6 bases). V was trimmed by 3 bases and J by 7 bases, leaving 16 bases between them. CDR3 size: 14 residues. CDR1 DFQATT and CDR2 SNEGSKA come from the germline V gene (reference sequence). The CDR3 protein is CSARVGSWSNIQYF. The CDR3 DNA is TGCAGTGCTAGGGTCGGGAGCTGGAGTAACATTCAGTACTTC.

As for this clonotype: One base away lies a much larger clone, so this may be a sequencing read error. Written as DNA, the CDR3 is TGCAGCGGACTTTTTGAGACCCATTACTTC. This encodes CSGLFETHYF. The rearrangement joins TRBV29-1 to TRBJ2-5, with D unclear. CDR3 length: 10 amino acids. The germline V gene encodes CDR1 SQVTM and CDR2 ANQGSEA.

The V gene is TRBV28, the J gene TRBJ1-6; TRBD1 might be the D (5 bases). The CDR3 has 15 residues. V was pared by 2 bases and J by 13 bases, with 18 bases between. CDR1 is MDHEN and CDR2 is SYDVKM in the germline V gene. CDR3 nucleotides: TGTGCCAGCAGTTTAAATCCGGGGCTGGGCTCCCCCCTCCACTTT. Its protein product is CASSLNPGLGSPLHF.

This chain links TRBV30 with TRBJ2-7, with D possibly TRBD1 on 6 matching bases. The germline CDR1 and CDR2 sequences are GTSNPN and SVGIG (reference sequence). V was trimmed by 4 bases and J by 4 bases, leaving 8 bases between them. This CDR3 contains 11 residues. The CDR3 DNA reads TGTGCCTGGACAGGGACATACGAGCAGTACTTC. Translated, it gives CAWTGTYEQYF.

This chain joins TRBV12-3 or TRBV12-4 and TRBJ2-1, with D hard to call. CDR3 length equals 16 residues. Trimming stripped 7 bases from V and 0 bases from J, with 16 bases between. The CDR3 DNA sequence: TGTGCCAGCATCCGACTGGGTTTAAGCTCCTACAATGAGCAGTTCTTC. This encodes CASIRLGLSSYNEQFF.

In this sample, this clonotype turned up a few times. The chain joins TRBV28 to TRBJ1-1, with 8 positions matching TRBD1. The CDR3 runs 17 residues. Germline CDR1 reads MDHEN; CDR2 reads SYDVKM. J gave up 1 base and V 11 bases, and 18 bases lay outside the gene matches. The CDR3 spells CAAWGTGGPLKNTEAFF. The CDR3 nucleotides are TGTGCCGCCTGGGGAACAGGGGGACCCTTGAAGAACACTGAAGCTTTCTTT.

This clonotype turned up a few times. This chain links TRBV12-3 or TRBV12-4 with TRBJ2-1, with D tentatively TRBD1 (6 bases). This CDR3 contains 13 residues. Between the trimmed V and J ends, which lost 4 bases and 7 bases, there was a span of 11 bases. The CDR3 region has the DNA TGTGCCAGCAGTTACGGACAGAGAAATGAGCAGTTCTTC. Translating it yields CASSYGQRNEQFF.

This chain joins TRBV5-4 and TRBJ2-3; 10 nucleotides agree with TRBD2. The junction had 12 bases not matched to a gene; V was cut back by 5 bases and J by 0 bases. Germline V gives CDR1 SGHNT, CDR2 YYREEE (reference sequence). There are 18 residues in the CDR3. The CDR3, as DNA: TGTGCCAGCAGACCCCGAGCACTAGCGGGGCTTAGCACAGATACGCAGTATTTT. This codes for CASRPRALAGLSTDTQYF. The full variable domain, its missing parts supplied by reference TRBV5-4 and TRBJ2-3, is ETGVTQSPTHLIKTRGQQVTLRCSSQSGHNTVSWYQQALGQGPQFIFQYYREEENGRGNFPPRFSGLQFPNYSSELNVNALELDDSALYLCASRPRALAGLSTDTQYFGPGTRLTVL.

The V call is TRBV6-1, the J call TRBJ2-3; a possible D gene is TRBD1 (5 bases). The CDR3 has 14 residues. Deletions cut 2 bases from V and 2 bases from J, with 8 bases between. CDR1 is MNHNS and CDR2 is SASEGT in the germline V gene. DNA for the CDR3: TGTGCCAGCAGTGAACGGACAAACACAGATACGCAGTATTTT. Its translation is CASSERTNTDTQYF.